Below, 6 T cell receptor beta chains from the same sample are listed, as sequenced in a study of blood T cell repertoires in COVID-19. Here immunoSEQ multiplex PCR was the method, and the copy in TCRdb shows in-frame clones only, minus some. Of 50,000 to 80,000 clones in the sample, 75% to 95% were seen once. Sequenced sample: peripheral blood. The receptors were sampled from a woman of 80 years or more with active COVID-19.

V and J are TRBV20-1 and TRBJ2-3; D is ambiguous. With 3 bases removed from V and 1 base from J, the gap between germline ends came to 14 bases. Germline assignment: CDR1 DFQATT and CDR2 SNEGSKA (reference sequence). The CDR3 loop spans 15 amino acids. The CDR3 DNA is TGCAGTGCTAGTCGCCCCGGTGAGGGCACAGATACGCAGTATTTT. Residues: CSASRPGEGTDTQYF.

This clone was found once. V gene TRBV29-1 combines with J gene TRBJ2-7, with TRBD1 matching over 7 bases. CDR1 is SQVTM, CDR2 ANQGSEA, per germline. The CDR3 contains 13 residues. The ends lost 7 bases at V and 5 bases at J; junction bases unmatched: 11. The CDR3 DNA sequence: TGCAGCGCGGCTGAGAGGGGGCGTCACGAGCAGTACGTC. Residues: CSAAERGRHEQYV.

The chain carries TRBV6-2 or TRBV6-3 and TRBJ2-6; no clear D gene. This CDR3 has 16 residues. The germline V gene has CDR1 MNHEY and CDR2 SVGEGT. Trimming shortened V by 2 bases and J by 0 bases, and 8 bases separated the two germline ends. The CDR3 coding sequence is TGTGCCAGCAGTTACACACATGACTCTGGGGCCAACGTCCTGACTTTC. This encodes CASSYTHDSGANVLTF.

The chain recombines TRBV27 with TRBJ1-1; D gene ambiguous. CDR3 length: 12 amino acids. The germline V gene has CDR1 MNHEY and CDR2 SMNVEV (reference sequence). V was trimmed by 4 bases and J by 3 bases, leaving 6 bases between them. Here the CDR3 reads CASSSGYTEAFF. CDR3 coding DNA: TGTGCCAGCAGTTCGGGTTACACTGAAGCTTTCTTT.

The chain uses TRBV5-1 and TRBJ2-7; TRBD2 matches 10 bases. The CDR3 extends over 15 amino acids. Germline CDR1 reads SGHRS; CDR2 reads YFSETQ. Losses at the gene ends were 2 bases for V and 3 bases for J; bases not matched to a gene: 5. The CDR3 loop reads CASSLLAGPLYEQYF. The CDR3 region has the DNA TGCGCCAGCAGCTTACTAGCGGGACCTCTCTACGAGCAGTACTTC.

The chain couples TRBV6-5 to TRBJ1-3; D remains unclear. V dropped 0 bases and J dropped 0 bases, with 9 bases sitting between them. CDR3 size: 16 residues. Germline assignment: CDR1 MNHEY and CDR2 SVGAGI. This CDR3 is CASSYSAGPSGNTIYF. CDR3 nucleotide sequence: TGTGCCAGCAGTTACTCGGCAGGCCCCTCTGGAAACACCATATATTTT.